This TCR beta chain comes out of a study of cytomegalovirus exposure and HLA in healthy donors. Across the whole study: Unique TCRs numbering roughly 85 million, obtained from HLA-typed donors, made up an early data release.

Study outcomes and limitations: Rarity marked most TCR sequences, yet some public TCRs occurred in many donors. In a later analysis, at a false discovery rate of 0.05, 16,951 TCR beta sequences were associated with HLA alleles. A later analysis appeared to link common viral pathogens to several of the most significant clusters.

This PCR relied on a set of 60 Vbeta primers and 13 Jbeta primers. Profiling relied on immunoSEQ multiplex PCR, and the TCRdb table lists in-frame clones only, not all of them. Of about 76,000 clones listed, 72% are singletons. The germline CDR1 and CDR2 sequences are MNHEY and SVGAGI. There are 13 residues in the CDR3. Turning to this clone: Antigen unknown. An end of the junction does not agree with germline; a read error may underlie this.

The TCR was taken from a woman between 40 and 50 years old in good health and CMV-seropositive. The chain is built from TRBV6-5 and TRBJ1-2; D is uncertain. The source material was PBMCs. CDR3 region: CASSYSLDYGYPF. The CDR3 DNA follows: TGTGCCAGCAGTTACTCGTTGGACTATGGCTACCCCTTC.